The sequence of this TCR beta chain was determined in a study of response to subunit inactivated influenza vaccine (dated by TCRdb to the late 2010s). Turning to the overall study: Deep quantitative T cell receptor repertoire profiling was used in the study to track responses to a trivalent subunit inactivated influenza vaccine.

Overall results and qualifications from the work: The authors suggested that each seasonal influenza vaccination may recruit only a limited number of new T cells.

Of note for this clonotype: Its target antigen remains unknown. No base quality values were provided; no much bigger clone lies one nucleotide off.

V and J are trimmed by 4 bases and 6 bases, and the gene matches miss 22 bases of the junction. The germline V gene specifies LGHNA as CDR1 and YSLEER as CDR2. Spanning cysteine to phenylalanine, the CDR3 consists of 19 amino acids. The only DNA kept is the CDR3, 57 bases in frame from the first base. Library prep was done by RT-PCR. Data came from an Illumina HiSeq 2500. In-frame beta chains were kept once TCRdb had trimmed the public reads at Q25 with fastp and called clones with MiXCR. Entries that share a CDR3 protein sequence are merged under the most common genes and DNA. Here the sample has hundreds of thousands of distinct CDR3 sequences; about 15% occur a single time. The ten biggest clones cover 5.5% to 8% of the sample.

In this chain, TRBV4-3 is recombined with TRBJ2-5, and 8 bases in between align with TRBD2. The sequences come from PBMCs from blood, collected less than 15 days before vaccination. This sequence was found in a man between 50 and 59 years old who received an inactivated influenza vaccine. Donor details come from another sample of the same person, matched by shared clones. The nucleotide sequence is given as TGCGCCAGCAGCCCTACTATACCCTTCGGACTAGCTATTAGGAAGACCCAGTACTTC. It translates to CASSPTIPFGLAIRKTQYF.